The clone carrying this T cell receptor (beta chain) was counted at least ten times. The antigen is unknown. The sample comes from a study of T-cell reconstitution after alpha-beta-depleted transplantation in children. Using unique molecular identifiers, the investigators prepared the TCRbeta library. One entry per CDR3 protein, called by TCRdb with MiXCR from the PCR reads. The sample lists around 600,000 distinct CDR3 sequences, roughly 24% occurring once. Findings and caveats of the study: When one year had passed after transplant, most T-cell counts and diversity came from newly produced T cells. After transplant, high TCRbeta diversity at day 60 in some patients arose from surviving recipient T cells and thymic progenitors. Reportedly, alpha-beta T cells present about two months post-transplant originated from several hundred expanded clones of graft origin.

The CDR3 covers 14 residues. V shed 5 bases and J shed 9 bases, with 14 bases lying between them. This receptor was taken from a boy younger than two who had a stem cell transplant for acute myeloid leukemia, so the T cells may come from the graft donor. The material sequenced was PBMCs, mostly from graft donor cells, taken 360 days after TCRalphabeta/CD19-depleted stem cell transplant. The chain carries TRBV12-3 or TRBV12-4 and TRBJ1-6, with D unresolved. CDR3 bases: TGTGCCAGCAGTCCCGGGAGGAGCGGTTCACCCCTCCACTTT. Its protein is CASSPGRSGSPLHF.